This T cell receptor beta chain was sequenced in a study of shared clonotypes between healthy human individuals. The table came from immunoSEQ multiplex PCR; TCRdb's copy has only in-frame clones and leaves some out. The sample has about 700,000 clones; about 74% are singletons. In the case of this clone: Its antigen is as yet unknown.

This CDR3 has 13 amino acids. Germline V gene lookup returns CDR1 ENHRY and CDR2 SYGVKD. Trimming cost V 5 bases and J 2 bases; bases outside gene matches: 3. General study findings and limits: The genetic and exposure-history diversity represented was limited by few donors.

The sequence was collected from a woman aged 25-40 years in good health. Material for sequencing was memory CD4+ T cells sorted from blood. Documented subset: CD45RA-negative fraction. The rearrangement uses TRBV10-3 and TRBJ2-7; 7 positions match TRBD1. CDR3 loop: CAISSGQAYEQYF. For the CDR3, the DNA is TGTGCCATCAGTAGCGGACAGGCCTACGAGCAGTACTTC.